The 10 T cell receptor beta chains below come from one sample, sequenced in a study of long-term antiretroviral therapy in people with HIV. Sequencing used immunoSEQ v3.0 at survey level. TCRdb's copy holds only in-frame clones and misses some; the assay was immunoSEQ multiplex PCR. The sample includes tens of thousands of clones, 93% of them seen just once. Sequenced material: unsorted PBMCs, taken roughly 6.5 years after starting antiretroviral therapy. The receptors shown here come from a woman aged 40 to 50 with HIV.

V usage is TRBV19 and J usage is TRBJ2-5, with D uncertain. Between the trimmed V and J ends, which lost 5 bases and 4 bases, there was a span of 11 bases. The CDR3 length is 13 residues. Germline loops: CDR1 LNHDA, CDR2 SQIVND (reference sequence). CDR3 DNA sequence: TGTGCCAGTAGTCGGGCCATTCTAGAGACCCAGTACTTC. Encoded protein: CASSRAILETQYF.

The chain is built from TRBV5-1 and TRBJ2-5, with 9 bases matching TRBD2. Germline CDR1 is SGHRS and CDR2 is YFSETQ. The CDR3 is 14 amino acids. The J segment lost 2 bases and the V segment lost 4 bases, leaving 3 bases of the junction unmatched. As DNA, the CDR3 is TGCGCCAGCAGCCCAACTAGCGGGCAAGAGACCCAGTACTTC. Translated: CASSPTSGQETQYF.

To note about this clone: The junction does not match germline at one end; this may be a read error. The rearrangement uses TRBV7-7 and TRBJ2-5; D unresolved. This CDR3 is 13 amino acids long. Looked up from germline, CDR1 is SSHAT and CDR2 is FNYEAQ (reference sequence). The CDR3 DNA follows: TGTGCTAGCAGCTTAGGCTCCGAAGAGACCCAGTACTTC. Translation gives CASSLGSEETQYF.

The chain recombines TRBV7-9 with TRBJ2-7, with D tentatively TRBD2 (6 bases). Trimming removed 3 bases at V and 7 bases at J, with 16 bases between. The CDR3 sequence is 14 residues long. CDR1 is SEHNR and CDR2 is FQNEAQ in the germline V gene (reference sequence). The CDR3 nucleotides read TGTGCCAGCAGCTTGTCGCAGGGCCGGGGGGAGCAGTACTTC. Translated, it gives CASSLSQGRGEQYF.

This chain joins TRBV27 and TRBJ1-2; 8 bases agree with TRBD1. Germline V gene sequence: CDR1 MNHEY, CDR2 SMNVEV (reference sequence). CDR3 length equals 16 residues. V was clipped by 8 bases and J by 4 bases; unmatched bases: 15. CDR3 residues: CASPKRQGRRCYGYTF. For the CDR3, the DNA is TGTGCCAGCCCTAAACGACAGGGGAGGCGGTGCTATGGCTACACCTTC.

About this clone itself: Other DNA variants within this sample encode the same CDR3. This sequence joins TRBV30 and TRBJ1-5, with 8 bases matching TRBD1. Trimming at V came to 2 bases and at J to 7 bases, leaving 13 bases not matched to a gene. This CDR3 has 16 amino acids. The germline V gene encodes CDR1 GTSNPN and CDR2 SVGIG (reference sequence). The chain's CDR3 is CAWSLRGRGHNQPQHF. For the CDR3, the DNA is TGTGCCTGGAGTCTGCGGGGCAGGGGGCATAACCAGCCCCAGCATTTT.

This clone was seen once. The V gene is TRBV7-9, the J gene TRBJ2-7; D possibly corresponds to TRBD2 (5 bases). In germline, CDR1 is SEHNR, CDR2 FQNEAQ (reference sequence). Deletions cut 1 base from V and 6 bases from J, with 7 bases between. The CDR3 covers 12 residues. CDR3 bases: TGTGCCAGCAGCTTAGATCGGGGCGAGCAGTACTTC. It translates to CASSLDRGEQYF. Based on the CDR3 plus reference TRBV7-9 and TRBJ2-7, the full variable domain is DTGVSQNPRHKITKRGQNVTFRCDPISEHNRLYWYRQTLGQGPEFLTYFQNEAQLEKSRLLSDRFSAERPKGSFSTLEIQRTEQGDSAMYLCASSLDRGEQYFGPGTRLTVT.

This chain joins TRBV6-6 and TRBJ1-2; D is undetermined. The CDR3 runs to 13 residues. The germline V and J ends were trimmed by 5 bases and 7 bases, with 14 bases remaining between them. Per germline, CDR1 MNHNY and CDR2 SVGAGI (reference sequence). In nucleotides, the CDR3 is TGTGCCAGCAGTCCGACGCTGGGCTCTGGCTACACCTTC. It encodes CASSPTLGSGYTF.

This clone has just a few counts. The chain recombines TRBV7-9 with TRBJ1-6; weak D call: TRBD1 (6 bases). The CDR3 totals 14 residues. V was shortened by 1 base and J by 10 bases, with 11 bases between the two germline ends. CDR1 is SEHNR and CDR2 is FQNEAQ in the germline V gene (reference sequence). The CDR3 region has the DNA TGTGCCAGCAGCTTAGTCCAGGGGCCGTCACCCCTCCACTTT. Encoded protein: CASSLVQGPSPLHF.

The count of this clone is one. The CDR3, as DNA: TGCGCCAGCAGCCGGGGACTAGCGGGGGCCGATGAGCAGTTCTTC. It specifies CASSRGLAGADEQFF. This chain uses TRBV4-1 with TRBJ2-1; TRBD2 matches at 14 bases. CDR1 is MGHRA, CDR2 YSYEKL, per germline. Trimming took 4 bases from V and 8 from J; bases not matched to a gene: 4. The CDR3 loop spans 15 amino acids.